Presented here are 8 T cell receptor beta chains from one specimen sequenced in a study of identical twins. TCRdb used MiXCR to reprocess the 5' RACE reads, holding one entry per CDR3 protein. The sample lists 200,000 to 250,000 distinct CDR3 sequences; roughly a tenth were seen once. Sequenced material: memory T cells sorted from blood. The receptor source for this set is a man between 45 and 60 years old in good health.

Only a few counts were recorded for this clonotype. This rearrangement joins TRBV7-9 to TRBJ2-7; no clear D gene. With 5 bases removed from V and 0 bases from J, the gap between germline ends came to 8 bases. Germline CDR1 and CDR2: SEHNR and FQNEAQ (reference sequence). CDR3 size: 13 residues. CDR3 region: CASSARGSYEQYF. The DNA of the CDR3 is TGTGCCAGCAGCGCCCGTGGCTCCTACGAGCAGTACTTC.

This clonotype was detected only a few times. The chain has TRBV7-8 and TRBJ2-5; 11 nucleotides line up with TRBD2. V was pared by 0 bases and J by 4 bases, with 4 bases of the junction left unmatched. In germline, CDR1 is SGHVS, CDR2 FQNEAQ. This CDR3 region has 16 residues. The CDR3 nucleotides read TGTGCCAGCAGCTTAGCGGATAGCGGGGGGGCAGAGACCCAGTACTTC. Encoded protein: CASSLADSGGAETQYF.

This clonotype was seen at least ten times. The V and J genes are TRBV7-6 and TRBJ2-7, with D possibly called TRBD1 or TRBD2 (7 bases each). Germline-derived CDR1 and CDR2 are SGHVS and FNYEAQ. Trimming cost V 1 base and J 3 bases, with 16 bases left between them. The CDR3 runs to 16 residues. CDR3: CASSLEAGGGIYEQYF. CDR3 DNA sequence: TGTGCCAGCAGCTTAGAGGCAGGGGGGGGGATCTACGAGCAGTACTTC.

CDR3 sequence reads: CASSLAGGGWGTEAFF. CDR3 sequence (DNA): TGCGCCAGCAGCTTGGCCGGTGGGGGCTGGGGGACTGAAGCTTTCTTT. The chain has TRBV5-1 and TRBJ1-1, with D maybe TRBD1 (6 bases). Germline-derived CDR1 and CDR2 are SGHRS and YFSETQ. Trimming took off 0 bases at V and 5 bases at J, with 17 bases between the two ends. The CDR3 extends over 16 amino acids.

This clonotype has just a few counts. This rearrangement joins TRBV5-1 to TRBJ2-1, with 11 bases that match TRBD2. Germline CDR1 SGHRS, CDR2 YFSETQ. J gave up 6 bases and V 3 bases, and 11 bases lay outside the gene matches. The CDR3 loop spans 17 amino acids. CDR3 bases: TGCGCCAGCAGCTCGCGCACACTAGCGGGAGTAGGCAATGAGCAGTTCTTC. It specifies CASSSRTLAGVGNEQFF.

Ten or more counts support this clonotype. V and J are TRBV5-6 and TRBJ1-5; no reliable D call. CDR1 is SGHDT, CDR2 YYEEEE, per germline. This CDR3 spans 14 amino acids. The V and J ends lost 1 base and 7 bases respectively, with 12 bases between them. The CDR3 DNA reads TGTGCCAGCAGCTTGATCTCCTCCGCGCAGCCCCAGCATTTT. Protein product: CASSLISSAQPQHF.

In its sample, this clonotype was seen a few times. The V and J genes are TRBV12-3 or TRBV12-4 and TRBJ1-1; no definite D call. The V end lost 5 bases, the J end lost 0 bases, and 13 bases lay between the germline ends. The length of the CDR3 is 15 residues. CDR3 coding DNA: TGTGCCAGCAGTCTTGGAGAGGCCATGAACACTGAAGCTTTCTTT. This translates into CASSLGEAMNTEAFF.

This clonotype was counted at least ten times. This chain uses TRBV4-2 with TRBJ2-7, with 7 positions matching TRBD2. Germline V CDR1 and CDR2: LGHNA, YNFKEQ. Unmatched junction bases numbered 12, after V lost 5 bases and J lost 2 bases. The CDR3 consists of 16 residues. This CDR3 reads CASSVLPSGGAYEQYF. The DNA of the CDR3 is TGTGCCAGCAGCGTTCTCCCGTCTGGGGGGGCCTACGAGCAGTACTTC.